Sequencing of this T cell receptor beta chain was carried out in a study of blood T cell repertoires in COVID-19. Looking at the study overall: Sources were T cells, B-cell-depleted T cells, or PBMCs; the material itself was cDNA or gDNA.

After removal of 0 bases from V and 0 bases from J, the junction contained 4 bases not matched to a gene. The CDR3 totals 16 residues. CDR1 is MNHEY, CDR2 SVGAGI, per germline. In the original workflow: Amplification of reference gene primers provided the estimated nucleated cell counts. The method was immunoSEQ multiplex PCR; TCRdb's version includes in-frame clones alone and lacks a portion of them. V, J and clone size are taken as reported in that table, and D and trimming were inferred from the DNA itself. The table shows about 350,000 clones, with roughly 90% occurring only once. A Seattle source enrolled patients during active infection and followed them longitudinally.

J is TRBJ2-7 and V is TRBV6-5; TRBD1 matches 8 bases. The clonotype comes from an older woman with COVID-19, enrolled during active disease. The sequenced material came from peripheral blood. The CDR3 sequence: CASSYSVGQVSYEQYF. CDR3 nucleotide sequence: TGTGCCAGCAGTTACTCCGTGGGACAGGTCTCCTACGAGCAGTACTTC.